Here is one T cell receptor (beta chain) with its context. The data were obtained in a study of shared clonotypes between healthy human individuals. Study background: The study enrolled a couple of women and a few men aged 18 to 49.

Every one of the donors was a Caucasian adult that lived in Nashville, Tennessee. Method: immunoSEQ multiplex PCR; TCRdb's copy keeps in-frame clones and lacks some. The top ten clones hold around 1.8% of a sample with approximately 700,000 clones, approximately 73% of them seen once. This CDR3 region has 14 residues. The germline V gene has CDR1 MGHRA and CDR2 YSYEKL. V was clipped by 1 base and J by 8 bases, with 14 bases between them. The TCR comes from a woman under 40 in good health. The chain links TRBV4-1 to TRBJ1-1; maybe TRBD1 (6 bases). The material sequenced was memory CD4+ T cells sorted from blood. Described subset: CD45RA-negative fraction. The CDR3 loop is CASSQAGTHLEAFF. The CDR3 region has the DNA TGCGCCAGCAGCCAAGCAGGGACACATTTAGAAGCTTTCTTT.